This T cell receptor beta chain was identified during a study of T cell responses to AZD1222 COVID-19 vaccine. Details on this clone: What it binds is not known.

Study-wide results and caveats: Clonal diversity may have been underestimated, and the donors were mostly white British, with more females than males. Across the whole spike, CD4 TCRs peaked at regions 160-218 and 743-854. Breadth and depth of Spike-specific TCRs rose after two AZD1222 doses. Repertoire sampling was restricted to post-peak T cell response timepoints.

Assay used: immunoSEQ multiplex PCR; TCRdb lists only in-frame clones, some missing. The table has 150,000 or so clones, roughly nine tenths seen once. The sequenced sample was peripheral blood, obtained after recovery from COVID-19. The sequence derives from an adult who had recovered from COVID-19.

The CDR3 region is CAISEQGQGASGELFF. The CDR3 region has the DNA TGTGCCATCAGTGAGCAAGGACAGGGGGCATCCGGGGAGCTGTTTTTT. V gene TRBV10-3 combines with J gene TRBJ2-2; 11 nucleotides agree with TRBD1. The V gene end was trimmed by 2 bases and the J gene end by 6 bases; junction bases not matched to a gene: 5. In germline, CDR1 is ENHRY, CDR2 SYGVKD. This CDR3 has 16 residues.